These 20 T cell receptor beta chains came from one sample sequenced in a study of tumor and adjacent non-tumor tissue in lung cancer. This sample's RNA came from whole unsorted tissue. Distant lung tissue was collected more than 3 cm away from the tumor edge. A modified ARM-PCR protocol with three rounds of nested PCR amplified TCRbeta. Using its own MiXCR run on the multiplex PCR reads, TCRdb lists one record per CDR3 protein. This repertoire shows 60,000 or so distinct CDR3 sequences, around two thirds found once; its top ten account for 32%. Sequenced: distant non-tumor lung tissue. Receptors originate from a man in his 70s with non-small cell lung cancer.

The sample holds a few counts of this clonotype. The junction departs from the called germline gene at one end, perhaps through a read error. V usage is TRBV5-4 and J usage is TRBJ2-3, with D unclear. CDR1 is SGHNT, CDR2 YYREEE, per germline (reference sequence). The CDR3 is made up of 13 amino acids. The CDR3 loop is CASSVDTTDMQYF. The CDR3 DNA reads as TGTGCCAGCAGCGTTGACACCACAGATATGCAGTATTTT.

This clonotype was found many times. The gene calls are TRBV14 and TRBJ2-1, with 10 nucleotides matching TRBD2. J was trimmed by 6 bases and V by 6 bases; bases with no gene match: 8. Germline V gene lookup returns CDR1 SGHDN and CDR2 FVKESK. CDR3 length equals 15 residues. Here the CDR3 DNA reads TGTGCCAGCAGATACGGGACTAGCGTCGGCAATGAGCAGTTCTTC. It yields the protein CASRYGTSVGNEQFF.

This clonotype was seen only once. Its ends do not fully match the called genes, so a read error is possible. This sequence joins TRBV6-1 and TRBJ2-7; D gene unclear. This CDR3 has 13 amino acids. Germline CDR1 reads MNHNS; CDR2 reads SASEGT. CDR3 protein: CPSRRPMTYEQYF. CDR3 DNA sequence: TGTCCCAGCCGGCGACCGATGACCTACGAGCAGTACTTC.

As to this clonotype: The conserved closing phenylalanine or tryptophan is absent in this CDR3, likely reflecting a read error. The CDR3 nucleotides are TGTGCCAGCAGCCTGCAGGGGACGTTGTTTGCCGGGGAGCTGTTTCTT. Protein product: CASSLQGTLFAGELFL. The V call is TRBV11-2, the J call TRBJ2-2, with D possibly matching TRBD1 (6 bases). The ends were cut back, 5 bases at V and 6 bases at J, with 19 bases in the middle. The CDR3 loop spans 16 amino acids. Germline values: CDR1 SGHAT, CDR2 FQNNGV.

As regards this clonotype: In this CDR3 the conserved last residue, phenylalanine or tryptophan, is missing, so a read error is likely. The chain carries TRBV28 and TRBJ2-2; D is possibly TRBD2 (6 bases). The CDR3 length is 15 residues. The V end was cut by 3 bases, the J end by 5 bases, with 13 bases between. In germline, CDR1 is MDHEN, CDR2 SYDVKM. As DNA, the CDR3 is TGTGCCAGCAGTTTGCTTGGGAGGCGGACCGGGGAGCTGTTTTCT. It codes for CASSLLGRRTGELFS.

The V call is TRBV20-1, the J call TRBJ2-4, with D possibly matching TRBD1 (6 bases). The CDR3 length is 13 residues. V lost 7 bases, J lost 7 bases, and 17 bases lay in between. Germline CDR1 and CDR2: DFQATT and SNEGSKA (reference sequence). The chain's CDR3 is CSVTASQGNIQYF. For the CDR3, the DNA is TGCAGTGTTACCGCCTCACAGGGCAACATTCAGTACTTC.

Of note for this clonotype: The junction differs from germline at one of its ends, possibly a read error. The chain links TRBV11-2 to TRBJ2-5, with D perhaps matching TRBD2 (5 bases). The CDR3 is 14 residues long. The V gene's germline CDR1 is SGHAT and CDR2 FQNNGV. The CDR3 loop reads CAGSLITGKETQYF. CDR3 in DNA: TGTGCCGGCAGCTTAATAACGGGGAAGGAGACCCAGTACTTC.

The sample holds many counts of this clonotype. V usage is TRBV29-1 and J usage is TRBJ2-5; the D is unclear. Trimming shortened V by 6 bases and J by 1 base, and 9 bases separated the two germline ends. Germline V gene lookup returns CDR1 SQVTM and CDR2 ANQGSEA. CDR3 length: 12 amino acids. The CDR3 DNA is TGCAGCGTGGGGAAAACCCAAGAGACCCAGTACTTC. It codes for CSVGKTQETQYF.

There are many counts of this clonotype. V is TRBV6-5 and J is TRBJ2-2; D unclear. Germline V gene lookup returns CDR1 MNHEY and CDR2 SVGAGI. The CDR3 has 13 amino acids. V was pared by 7 bases and J by 4 bases, with 10 bases between. The CDR3, as DNA: TGTGCCAGCACCGGAGTAGTCACCGGGGAGCTGTTTTTT. It specifies CASTGVVTGELFF.

As regards this clonotype: The junction differs from germline at one of its ends, possibly a read error. The chain couples TRBV12-3 or TRBV12-4 to TRBJ1-5; 7 bases align to TRBD1. This CDR3 spans 13 amino acids. CDR3 DNA sequence: TGTGCCAGCAGCAGACAGGGTGGTCAGCAGCAGCACTTT. Residues: CASSRQGGQQQHF.

The chain is built from TRBV29-1 and TRBJ2-3; D gene uncertain. The CDR3 runs 12 residues. V dropped 4 bases and J dropped 0 bases, with 5 bases sitting between them. Germline lookup yields CDR1 SQVTM and CDR2 ANQGSEA. The CDR3, as DNA: TGCAGCGTTGTCCCTAGCACAGATACGCAGTATTTT. Protein sequence: CSVVPSTDTQYF.

Worth noting for this clonotype: In this CDR3 the conserved last residue, phenylalanine or tryptophan, is missing, so a read error is likely. The chain is built from TRBV28 and TRBJ2-7; 8 bases are a match to TRBD1. The CDR3 consists of 14 residues. Germline V gives CDR1 MDHEN, CDR2 SYDVKM. V was pared by 10 bases and J by 1 base, with 9 bases of the junction left unmatched. CDR3 in amino acids: CATVGWTGSYEQYL. In nucleotides, the CDR3 is TGTGCCACCGTCGGGTGGACAGGGTCCTACGAGCAGTACCTC.

Worth noting for this clonotype: A much larger clone sits a single nucleotide away, making a read error possible. The rearrangement links TRBV10-3 to TRBJ2-3, with 9 bases matching TRBD1. The CDR3 extends over 15 amino acids. Germline V CDR1 and CDR2: ENHRY, SYGVKD. The CDR3 DNA reads as TGTGCCATCAGTGAGCGGACAGGGGCAGGAGATATGCAGTATTTT. Protein product: CAISERTGAGDMQYF.

About this clonotype itself: This may be a read error: a much more frequent sequence differs by one nucleotide. The rearrangement joins TRBV28 to TRBJ2-7, with TRBD1 identical over 8 bases. CDR3 length equals 14 residues. Germline lookup yields CDR1 MDHEN and CDR2 SYDVKM. The CDR3 nucleotides are TGTGCCAGCAGTTTTTCAGGGGGCCGGTACGGGCAGTACTTC. The encoded protein is CASSFSGGRYGQYF.

Turning to this clonotype: One base away lies a much larger clone, so this may be a sequencing read error. The rearrangement joins TRBV4-1 to TRBJ1-1; no reliable D call. The germline V gene encodes CDR1 MGHRA and CDR2 YSYEKL. The CDR3 spans 15 residues. The V gene lost 1 base and the J gene lost 4 bases, with 13 bases spanning the gap. The CDR3 bases are TGCGCCAGCAGCCAAGTCCCGTCGTCGGTCACTGAAGCTTTCTTT. Translated, it gives CASSQVPSSVTEAFF.

This clonotype was seen a handful of times. This sequence joins TRBV6-6 and TRBJ1-5; unclear D gene. The V end lost 0 bases, the J end lost 4 bases, and 28 bases lay between the germline ends. Germline CDR1 reads MNHNY; CDR2 reads SVGAGI (reference sequence). The CDR3 runs 21 residues. Written as DNA, the CDR3 is TGTGCCAGCAGTTACTCGAGGTGGGATGGGCCAGATGGATCGGAGAATCAGCCCCAGCATTTT. Its translation is CASSYSRWDGPDGSENQPQHF.

This clonotype was detected only a few times. V and J are TRBV5-6 and TRBJ2-6; the D is unclear. Germline-derived CDR1 and CDR2 are SGHDT and YYEEEE. CDR3 size: 14 residues. Between the trimmed V and J ends, which lost 0 bases and 2 bases, there was a span of 3 bases. The CDR3 is CASSLGAGANVLTF. In DNA, the CDR3 is TGTGCCAGCAGCTTGGGGGCTGGGGCCAACGTCCTGACTTTC.

Of note for this clonotype: Germline and junction disagree at one end, which may indicate a read error. V gene TRBV5-6 combines with J gene TRBJ2-7; maybe TRBD2 (6 bases). This CDR3 has 14 amino acids. Germline CDR1 is SGHDT and CDR2 is YYEEEE. Here the CDR3 reads CASSVGLQAYVQYF. CDR3 bases: TGTGCCAGCAGCGTGGGACTCCAGGCCTACGTGCAGTACTTC.

The V gene is TRBV5-6, the J gene TRBJ2-5; 7 bases fit TRBD1. The J segment lost 4 bases and the V segment lost 1 base, leaving 4 bases of the junction unmatched. The CDR3 length is 14 residues. Per germline, CDR1 SGHDT and CDR2 YYEEEE. DNA of the CDR3: TGTGCCAGCAGCTTGAAACAGGGGAGAGAGACCCAGTACTTC. This codes for CASSLKQGRETQYF.

About this clonotype itself: The final CDR3 position lacks the conserved phenylalanine or tryptophan, pointing to a likely read error. The genes are TRBV12-3 or TRBV12-4 and TRBJ2-1; a possible D gene is TRBD2 (5 bases). This CDR3 has 12 amino acids. The V and J ends lost 3 bases and 9 bases respectively, with 9 bases between them. The CDR3 reads CASSFGECEQFL. CDR3 nucleotide sequence: TGTGCCAGCAGTTTCGGGGAGTGTGAGCAGTTCTTA.